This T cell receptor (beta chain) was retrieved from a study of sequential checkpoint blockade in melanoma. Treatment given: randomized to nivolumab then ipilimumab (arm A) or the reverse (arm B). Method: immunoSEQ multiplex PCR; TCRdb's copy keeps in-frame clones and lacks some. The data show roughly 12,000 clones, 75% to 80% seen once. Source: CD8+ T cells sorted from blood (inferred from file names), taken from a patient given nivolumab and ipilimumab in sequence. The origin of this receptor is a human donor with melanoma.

CDR3 in DNA: TGTGCCAGCAGTCCGCCCGGCAATGAGCAGTTCTTC. It yields the protein CASSPPGNEQFF. This chain links TRBV27 with TRBJ2-1; D unclear. CDR3 size: 12 residues. Germline CDR1 reads MNHEY; CDR2 reads SMNVEV (reference sequence). The germline V and J ends were trimmed by 5 bases and 6 bases, with 8 bases remaining between them.